A selection of T cell receptor beta chains follows, all from one sample in a study of Ad26.COV2.S vaccination and SARS-CoV-2 variants. Assay: immunoSEQ multiplex PCR; the TCRdb copy retains only in-frame clones and omits some. The repertoire holds more than 300,000 clones, with 70% to 90% as singletons. The sequences come from peripheral blood, collected in a trial of Ad26.COV2.S vaccine versus placebo. These receptor sequences come from a person aged 18-65 years who received the Ad26.COV2.S COVID-19 vaccine or a placebo. CDR3s include the opening cysteine and the closing phenylalanine or tryptophan. Fields, in order: V gene, J gene, D gene, clone size, CDR3 protein, CDR3 DNA. D genes are given only for firm matches. The size of a clone is reported for some rows only, either as once, few or many, or as a class for expanded clones.

>TRBV6-4|TRBJ2-6|.|.
CASSTDRGANVLTF
TGTGCCAGCAGTACCGACCGGGGGGCCAACGTCCTGACTTTC
>TRBV4-1|TRBJ2-5|.|.
CASSLEEETQYF
TGCGCCAGCAGCCTCGAGGAGGAGACCCAGTACTTC
>TRBV5-4|TRBJ2-7|TRBD1|.
CASSPGDRVYEQYF
TGTGCCAGCAGCCCCGGGGACAGGGTCTACGAGCAGTACTTC
>TRBV18|TRBJ1-5|TRBD1|.
CASSPPGTVGGNQPQHF
TGTGCCAGCTCACCACCGGGGACAGTGGGAGGCAATCAGCCCCAGCATTTT
>TRBV5-4|TRBJ2-7|.|.
CASSPGTGYRYEQYF
TGTGCCAGCAGCCCCGGGACGGGATATCGCTACGAGCAGTACTTC
>TRBV30|TRBJ1-5|TRBD1|.
CAWNDRDQPQHF
TGTGCCTGGAACGACAGGGATCAGCCCCAGCATTTT
>TRBV19|TRBJ1-1|.|.
CASSQQENTEAFF
TGTGCCAGTTCGCAGCAGGAGAACACTGAAGCTTTCTTT
>TRBV4-1|TRBJ2-1|.|once
CASSQPDGYNEQFF
TGCGCCAGCAGCCAACCCGACGGGTACAATGAGCAGTTCTTC
>TRBV18|TRBJ2-7|.|.
CASSTKNSYEQYF
TGTGCCAGTTCCACGAAGAATTCCTACGAGCAGTACTTC
>TRBV29-1|TRBJ1-4|.|few
CSVADRHNEKLFF
TGCAGCGTGGCCGACAGACATAATGAAAAACTGTTTTTT
>TRBV7-8|TRBJ2-4|TRBD1|.
CASSALLTGGGRNIQYF
TGTGCCAGCAGCGCCTTATTGACAGGGGGCGGCAGAAACATTCAGTACTTC
>TRBV5-1|TRBJ1-2|.|.
CASSFDTANYGYTF
TGCGCCAGCAGCTTCGACACAGCTAACTATGGCTACACCTTC
>TRBV30|TRBJ1-3|.|.
CAYRVSGNTIYF
TGTGCCTACAGGGTCTCTGGAAACACCATATATTTT
>TRBV2|TRBJ2-2|.|.
CASSFITNTGELFF
TGTGCCAGCAGTTTTATCACGAACACCGGGGAGCTGTTTTTT
>TRBV6-5|TRBJ2-7|.|few
CASSYSRVDEQYF
TGTGCCAGCAGTTACTCGAGGGTCGACGAGCAGTACTTC
>TRBV10-2|TRBJ2-5|.|.
CASSSGRRYETQYF
TGCGCCAGCAGTTCTGGACGGAGATATGAGACCCAGTACTTC
>TRBV6-5|TRBJ2-3|TRBD2|.
CASSLGLAVTDTQYF
TGTGCCAGCAGTCTCGGGCTAGCGGTTACAGATACGCAGTATTTT
>TRBV9|TRBJ2-3|.|.
CASSGAYWGALTDTQYF
TGTGCCAGCAGCGGTGCATATTGGGGAGCCCTCACAGATACGCAGTATTTT
>TRBV7-3|TRBJ2-2|TRBD1|.
CASSFTGTGSTGELFF
TGTGCCAGCAGCTTTACCGGGACAGGGAGCACCGGGGAGCTGTTTTTT
>TRBV3-1/TRBV3-2|TRBJ2-7|.|once
CASSQGYEQYF
TGTGCCAGCAGCCAAGGCTACGAGCAGTACTTC
>TRBV6-5|TRBJ2-7|.|.
CASSTTRYEQYF
TGTGCCAGCAGTACAACACGTTACGAGCAGTACTTC
>TRBV19|TRBJ1-1|.|.
CASSPLVGTWTEAFF
TGTGCCAGTAGTCCCCTGGTGGGGACGTGGACTGAAGCTTTCTTT
>TRBV7-8|TRBJ1-1|.|.
CASSFRLNTEAFF
TGTGCCAGCAGCTTTAGATTGAACACTGAAGCTTTCTTT
>TRBV7-3|TRBJ2-1|.|.
CASSLNSRGEVEQFF
TGTGCCAGCAGCTTAAATTCAAGGGGGGAAGTTGAGCAGTTCTTC
>TRBV18|TRBJ1-1|.|few
CASSVLESGTEAFF
TGTGCCAGCTCAGTACTAGAATCGGGAACTGAAGCTTTCTTT
>TRBV29-1|TRBJ2-6|.|.
CSVDSGANVLTF
TGCAGCGTGGACTCTGGGGCCAACGTCCTGACTTTC
>TRBV10-3|TRBJ2-5|.|once
CAISEGLAQETQYF
TGTGCCATCAGCGAGGGGTTGGCCCAAGAGACCCAGTACTTC
>TRBV7-3|TRBJ2-7|TRBD1|.
CASSVIQGGEQYF
TGTGCCAGCAGCGTAATACAGGGGGGAGAGCAGTACTTC
>TRBV4-1|TRBJ1-5|.|.
CASSALGGRQPQHF
TGCGCCAGCAGCGCATTGGGGGGGAGGCAGCCCCAGCATTTT
>TRBV6-2/TRBV6-3|TRBJ2-3|TRBD2|.
CASSPLAGSEYF
TGTGCCAGCAGTCCCCTAGCGGGGTCCGAGTATTTT
>TRBV2|TRBJ1-3|.|.
CASKEQGHSGNTIYF
TGTGCCAGCAAAGAGCAGGGCCACTCTGGAAACACCATATATTTT
>TRBV19|TRBJ2-1|.|.
CASSIVFNNEQFF
TGTGCCAGTAGTATAGTTTTTAACAATGAGCAGTTCTTC
>TRBV7-6|TRBJ2-6|TRBD1|.
CASSSTRDRVSGANVLTF
TGTGCCAGCAGCTCAACCCGGGACAGGGTTTCTGGGGCCAACGTCCTGACTTTC
>TRBV19|TRBJ1-5|.|.
CASRDWTGPGNQPQHF
TGTGCCAGTAGGGATTGGACTGGTCCGGGCAATCAGCCCCAGCATTTT
>TRBV12-5|TRBJ2-1|TRBD1|.
CASVTGQGVYNEQFF
TGTGCTAGTGTTACTGGACAGGGGGTATACAATGAGCAGTTCTTC
>TRBV5-4|TRBJ1-2|.|.
CASSLGAGTSNYGYTF
TGTGCCAGCAGCTTGGGGGCGGGTACGTCTAACTATGGCTACACCTTC
>TRBV4-3|TRBJ1-2|.|.
CASSQDFLLSNYGYTF
TGCGCCAGCAGCCAAGATTTTCTGCTGAGTAACTATGGCTACACCTTC
>TRBV9|TRBJ2-3|.|.
CASSVGGTDTQYF
TGTGCCAGCAGCGTAGGGGGCACAGATACGCAGTATTTT
>TRBV7-2|TRBJ2-7|TRBD2|.
CASSAYNLAGGLSYEQYF
TGTGCCAGCAGCGCATACAACTTAGCGGGGGGCCTATCCTACGAGCAGTACTTC
>TRBV2|TRBJ2-3|.|.
CASSARTPYTDTQYF
TGTGCCAGCAGTGCGCGGACCCCCTACACAGATACGCAGTATTTT
>TRBV9|TRBJ1-2|.|once
CASSVGGDTGGLTF
TGTGCCAGCAGCGTAGGAGGGGACACAGGAGGTCTCACCTTC